Listed below are T cell receptor beta chains from one sample, sequenced in a study of blood T cell repertoires in COVID-19. Repertoires were generated with immunoSEQ multiplex PCR, while TCRdb's copy carries only in-frame clones and drops some. This sample has 84,000 or so clones; roughly 73% occur once, and the top ten carry just under 10%. Sequences were obtained from peripheral blood. These receptors were taken from a human donor in a cohort sampled during active COVID-19. Both conserved end residues are part of each CDR3. D genes are given only for firm matches. Size tells how often a clone was seen (once, few, many) or the class of an expanded clone, and some rows leave it out.

V	D	size	J	DNA	CDR3
TRBV6-2/TRBV6-3	.	.	TRBJ1-5	TGTGCCAGCAGTTACCCCGGACTGCTCAATCAGCCCCAGCATTTT	CASSYPGLLNQPQHF
TRBV18	.	.	TRBJ1-1	TGTGCCAGCTCCCCTAGGGCAACAGGGACTGAAGCTTTCTTT	CASSPRATGTEAFF
TRBV3-1/TRBV3-2	TRBD1	.	TRBJ1-5	TGTGCCAGCAGCCAAGATCCGGGACAGGTAAGCAATCAGCCCCAGCATTTT	CASSQDPGQVSNQPQHF
TRBV28	.	.	TRBJ1-1	TGTGCCAGCAGTTTATTAGGGGAGGACACTGAAGCTTTCTTT	CASSLLGEDTEAFF
TRBV6-6	.	.	TRBJ2-7	TGTGCCAGCAGCACAGAGAGCTCCTACGAGCAGTACTTC	CASSTESSYEQYF
TRBV29-1	TRBD2	.	TRBJ2-1	TGCAGCGTTGAATTGGTAGCGGGGTTGAATGAGCAGTTCTTC	CSVELVAGLNEQFF
TRBV7-9	.	.	TRBJ2-7	TGTGCCAGCAGCGGGGGGGCCCCCTACGAGCAGTACTTC	CASSGGAPYEQYF
TRBV7-9	.	.	TRBJ1-1	TGTGCCAGCAGCTTAGTGGTAGTGAACACTGAAGCTTTCTTT	CASSLVVVNTEAFF
TRBV20-1	.	.	TRBJ2-7	TGCAGTGCTAGTTCCAGGGGCTACGAGCAGTACTTC	CSASSRGYEQYF
TRBV2	TRBD1	.	TRBJ1-6	TGTGCCAGCAGTTTCCTACCCGCCGGGACAGGGGATTCACCCCTCCACTTT	CASSFLPAGTGDSPLHF
TRBV18	.	.	TRBJ2-5	TGTGCCAGCTCACCTCCTCGGGGTGGGCAAGAGACCCAGTACTTC	CASSPPRGGQETQYF
TRBV18	TRBD1	.	TRBJ1-1	TGTGCCAGCTCACCCCGGACAGGGGAATTTGAAGCTTTCTTT	CASSPRTGEFEAFF
TRBV18	.	few	TRBJ2-7	TGTGCCAGCTCACCACAAGACTTGATAGAGCAGTACTTC	CASSPQDLIEQYF
TRBV9	TRBD1	.	TRBJ2-7	TGTGCCAGCAGCGTAGCCGACAGGGGGCCCGAGCAGTACTTC	CASSVADRGPEQYF
TRBV19	TRBD2	.	TRBJ2-7	TGTGCCAGTAGTACCCAGGGACTAGCGGGGGGAAGCTCCTACGAGCAGTACTTC	CASSTQGLAGGSSYEQYF
TRBV5-1	.	.	TRBJ1-5	TGCGCCAGCCCCCCGGCCCAGCATTTT	CASPPAQHF
TRBV6-5	TRBD2	.	TRBJ2-7	TGTGCCAGCAGTCCCAGGGAGGGCGAGCAGTACTTC	CASSPREGEQYF
TRBV6-6	.	.	TRBJ1-2	TGTGCCAGTGGGGGGGCAGGGCGCAAAACAGAGTATGGCTACACCTTC	CASGGAGRKTEYGYTF
TRBV5-1	TRBD1	.	TRBJ1-4	TGCGCCAGCAGCCCTCAAGGGACAGGGGGCGGTGAAAAACTGTTTTTT	CASSPQGTGGGEKLFF
TRBV5-1	TRBD1	.	TRBJ1-2	TGCGCCAGCAGCTTGGCCGGCCGAGACAGGGCTGAGGGTGGCTACACCTTC	CASSLAGRDRAEGGYTF
TRBV10-2	TRBD2	.	TRBJ2-7	TGCGCCAGCAGTTTAGCCGGAGCGGGGGCATCTACGCAGCAGTACTTC	CASSLAGAGASTQQYF
TRBV29-1	TRBD1	.	TRBJ2-7	TGCAGCGTCTATACACAGACAGGGGAATGGGTCGGGCAGTACTTC	CSVYTQTGEWVGQYF
TRBV15	.	.	TRBJ1-6	TGTGCCACCAGCAGAGATCCCGACAGGCCCCTCCACTTT	CATSRDPDRPLHF
TRBV24-1	TRBD1	.	TRBJ2-6	TGTGCCACCGCGAAGGGACAGCGGAGCTCTGGGGCCAACGTCCTGACTTTC	CATAKGQRSSGANVLTF
TRBV4-2	TRBD2	few	TRBJ2-7	TGTGCCAGCAGCCAAGATCTTGATTTAGCGGGGGGTACTACCTACGAGCAGTACTTC	CASSQDLDLAGGTTYEQYF
TRBV5-1	TRBD2	.	TRBJ2-3	TGCGCCAGCAGATGGACTAGCGCTGGCACAGATACGCAGTATTTT	CASRWTSAGTDTQYF
TRBV19	.	.	TRBJ1-4	TGTGCCAGTAGGGGAGCGACTAATGAAAAACTGTTTTTT	CASRGATNEKLFF
TRBV7-2	TRBD2	.	TRBJ2-1	TGTGCCAGCAGCCTTAGCGGGATCTCCTACAATGAGCAGTTCTTC	CASSLSGISYNEQFF
TRBV3-1/TRBV3-2	TRBD2	.	TRBJ2-3	TGTGCCAGCAGCCTATCGGGGGGGCCAGATACGCAGTATTTT	CASSLSGGPDTQYF
TRBV5-4	.	few	TRBJ2-3	TGTGCCAGCAGCTTCGACTCTTTCACAGATACGCAGTATTTT	CASSFDSFTDTQYF
TRBV5-4	.	.	TRBJ1-2	TGTGCCAGCAGCTTGGTTACAGGGCCCTGGGGCTACACCTTC	CASSLVTGPWGYTF
TRBV2	TRBD1	.	TRBJ2-1	TGTGCCAGCAGCCGGGACAGGGGAGTTGGCGAGCAGTTCTTC	CASSRDRGVGEQFF
TRBV2	TRBD1	.	TRBJ1-4	TGTGCCAGCAGTGGGACAGGGGGTTGGGAAAAACTGTTTTTT	CASSGTGGWEKLFF
TRBV9	TRBD1	.	TRBJ1-2	TGTGCCAGCAGCGCCTCTGCGGGACAGTATTCCTATGGCTACACCTTC	CASSASAGQYSYGYTF
TRBV30	.	.	TRBJ1-5	TGTGCCTGGAGTGTACGAGGCAATCAGCCCCAGCATTTT	CAWSVRGNQPQHF
TRBV10-1	TRBD2	.	TRBJ2-5	TGCGCCAGCAGTGAGACGGGAGGGCTTCAAGAGACCCAGTACTTC	CASSETGGLQETQYF
TRBV7-8	.	.	TRBJ1-5	TGTGCCAGCAGCTTAGGAACAGCCTCCCCCAATCAGCCCCAGCATTTT	CASSLGTASPNQPQHF